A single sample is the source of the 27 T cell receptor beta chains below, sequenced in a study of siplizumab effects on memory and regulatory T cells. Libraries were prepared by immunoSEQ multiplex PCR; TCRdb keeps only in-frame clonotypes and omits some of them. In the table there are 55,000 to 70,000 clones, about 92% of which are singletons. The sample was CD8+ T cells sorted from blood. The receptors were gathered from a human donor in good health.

The CDR3 coding sequence is TGTGCCAGCAGCACGGGACAGCTCAATCAGCCCCAGCATTTT. Residues: CASSTGQLNQPQHF. The chain links TRBV5-6 to TRBJ1-5; 7 bases agree with TRBD1. CDR1 is SGHDT and CDR2 is YYEEEE in the germline V gene. The CDR3 sequence is 14 residues long. J gave up 3 bases and V 4 bases, and 4 bases lay outside the gene matches.

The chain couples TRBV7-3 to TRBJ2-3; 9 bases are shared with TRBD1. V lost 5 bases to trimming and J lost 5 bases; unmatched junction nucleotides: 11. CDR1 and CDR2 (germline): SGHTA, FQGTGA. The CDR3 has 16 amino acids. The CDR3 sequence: CASSLGVGQGRDTQYF. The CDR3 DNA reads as TGTGCCAGCAGCCTCGGAGTGGGACAGGGAAGAGATACGCAGTATTTT.

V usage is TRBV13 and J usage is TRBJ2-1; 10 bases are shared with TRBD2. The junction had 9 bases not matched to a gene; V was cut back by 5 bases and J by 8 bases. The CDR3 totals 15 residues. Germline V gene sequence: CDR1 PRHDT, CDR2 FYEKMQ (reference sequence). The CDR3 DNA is TGTGCCAGCAGCCCCGAAAGCGGGGGGGGGCATGAGCAGTTCTTC. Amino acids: CASSPESGGGHEQFF.

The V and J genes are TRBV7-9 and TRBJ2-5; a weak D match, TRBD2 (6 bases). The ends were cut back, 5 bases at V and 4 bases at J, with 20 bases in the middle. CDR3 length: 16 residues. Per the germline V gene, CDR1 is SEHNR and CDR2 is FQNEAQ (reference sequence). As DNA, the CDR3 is TGTGCCAGCAGCGGAAATGGGGGACTGGGGATAGAGACCCAGTACTTC. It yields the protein CASSGNGGLGIETQYF.

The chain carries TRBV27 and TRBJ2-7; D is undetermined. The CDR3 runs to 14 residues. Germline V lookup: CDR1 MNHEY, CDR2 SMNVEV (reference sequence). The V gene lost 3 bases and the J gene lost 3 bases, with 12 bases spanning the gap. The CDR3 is CASSFGPLNYEQYF. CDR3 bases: TGTGCCAGCAGTTTCGGACCCCTAAACTACGAGCAGTACTTC.

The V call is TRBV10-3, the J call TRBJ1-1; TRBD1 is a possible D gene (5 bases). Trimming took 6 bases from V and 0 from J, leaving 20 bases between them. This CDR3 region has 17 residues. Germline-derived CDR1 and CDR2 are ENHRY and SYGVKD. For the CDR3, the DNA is TGTGCCATCAGCGAGGGGCTGTCAGAGTTCATGAACACTGAAGCTTTCTTT. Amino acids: CAISEGLSEFMNTEAFF.

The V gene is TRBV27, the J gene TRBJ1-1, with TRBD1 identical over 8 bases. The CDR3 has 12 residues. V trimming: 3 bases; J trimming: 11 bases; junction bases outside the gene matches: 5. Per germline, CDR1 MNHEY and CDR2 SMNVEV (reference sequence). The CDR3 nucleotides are TGTGCCAGCAGTTTCGGACAGGGTTCGGCTTTCTTT. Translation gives CASSFGQGSAFF.

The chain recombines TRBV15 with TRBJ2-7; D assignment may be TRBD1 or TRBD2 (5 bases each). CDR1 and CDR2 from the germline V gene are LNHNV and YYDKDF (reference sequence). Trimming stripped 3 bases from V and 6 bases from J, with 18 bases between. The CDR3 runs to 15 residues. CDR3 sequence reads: CATSSGDHMISEQYF. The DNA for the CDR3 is TGTGCCACCAGCAGCGGGGACCACATGATTAGCGAGCAGTACTTC.

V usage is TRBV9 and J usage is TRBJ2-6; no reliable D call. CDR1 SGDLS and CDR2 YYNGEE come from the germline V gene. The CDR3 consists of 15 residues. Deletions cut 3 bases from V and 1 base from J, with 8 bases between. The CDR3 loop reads CASSETGSGANVLTF. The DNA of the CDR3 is TGTGCCAGCAGCGAGACCGGGTCTGGGGCCAACGTCCTGACTTTC.

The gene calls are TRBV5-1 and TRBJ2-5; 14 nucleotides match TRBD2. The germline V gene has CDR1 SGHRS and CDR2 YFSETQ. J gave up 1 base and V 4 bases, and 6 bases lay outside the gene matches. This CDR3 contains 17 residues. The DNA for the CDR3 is TGCGCCAGCAGCCCCGGACTAGCGGGAGGACTCCAAGAGACCCAGTACTTC. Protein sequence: CASSPGLAGGLQETQYF. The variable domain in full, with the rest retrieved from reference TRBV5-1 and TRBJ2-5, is KAGVTQTPRYLIKTRGQQVTLSCSPISGHRSVSWYQQTPGQGLQFLFEYFSETQRNKGNFPGRFSGRQFSNSRSEMNVSTLELGDSALYLCASSPGLAGGLQETQYFGPGTRLLVL.

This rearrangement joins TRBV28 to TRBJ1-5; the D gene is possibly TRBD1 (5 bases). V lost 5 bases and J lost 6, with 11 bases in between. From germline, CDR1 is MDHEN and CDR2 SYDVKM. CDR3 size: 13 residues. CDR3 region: CASSNGASQPQHF. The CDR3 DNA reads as TGTGCCAGCAGTAACGGGGCCTCTCAGCCCCAGCATTTT.

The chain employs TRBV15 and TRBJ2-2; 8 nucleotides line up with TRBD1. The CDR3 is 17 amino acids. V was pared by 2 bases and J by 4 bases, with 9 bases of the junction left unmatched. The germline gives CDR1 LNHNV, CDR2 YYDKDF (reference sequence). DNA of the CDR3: TGTGCCACCAGCAGACCCGAGGACAGGGAGAGCACCGGGGAGCTGTTTTTT. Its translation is CATSRPEDRESTGELFF.

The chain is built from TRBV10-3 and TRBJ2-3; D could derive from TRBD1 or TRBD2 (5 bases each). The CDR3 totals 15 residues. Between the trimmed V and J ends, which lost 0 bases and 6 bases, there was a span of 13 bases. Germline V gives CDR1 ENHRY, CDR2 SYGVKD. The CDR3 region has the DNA TGTGCCATCAGTGAGTCGGGAGTGGGGACCGATACGCAGTATTTT. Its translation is CAISESGVGTDTQYF.

CDR3 coding DNA: TGTGCCAGCAGTTTTGGGACAGGGGTCAATGAGCAGTTCTTC. Protein sequence: CASSFGTGVNEQFF. The chain employs TRBV6-6 and TRBJ2-1, with 10 nucleotides matching TRBD1. This CDR3 is built from 14 residues. Trimming cost V 4 bases and J 6 bases; bases outside gene matches: 3. Germline V CDR1 and CDR2: MNHNY, SVGAGI (reference sequence).

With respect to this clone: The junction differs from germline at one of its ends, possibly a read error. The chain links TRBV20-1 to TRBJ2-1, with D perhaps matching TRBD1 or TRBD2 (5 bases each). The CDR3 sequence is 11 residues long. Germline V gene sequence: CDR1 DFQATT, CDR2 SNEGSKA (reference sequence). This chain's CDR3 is CSARGESGQFF. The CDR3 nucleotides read TGCAGTGCGAGAGGGGAGAGCGGGCAGTTCTTC.

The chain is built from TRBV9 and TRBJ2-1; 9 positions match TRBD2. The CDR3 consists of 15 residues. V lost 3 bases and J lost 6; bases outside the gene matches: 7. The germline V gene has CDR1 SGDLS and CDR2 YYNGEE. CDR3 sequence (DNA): TGTGCCAGCAGCGATAGCGGGAGTTTTTCCAATGAGCAGTTCTTC. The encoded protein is CASSDSGSFSNEQFF.

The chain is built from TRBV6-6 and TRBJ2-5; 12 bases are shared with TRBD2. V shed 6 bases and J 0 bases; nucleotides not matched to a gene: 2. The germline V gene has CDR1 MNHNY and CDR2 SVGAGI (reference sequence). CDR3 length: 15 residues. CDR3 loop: CASRRLAGDQETQYF. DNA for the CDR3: TGTGCCAGCAGACGACTAGCGGGGGACCAAGAGACCCAGTACTTC.

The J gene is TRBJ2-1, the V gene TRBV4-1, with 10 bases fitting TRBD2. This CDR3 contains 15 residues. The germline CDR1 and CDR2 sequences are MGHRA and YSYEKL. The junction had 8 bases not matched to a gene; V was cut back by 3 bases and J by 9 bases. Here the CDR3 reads CASSHGPSGSCEQFF. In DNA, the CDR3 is TGCGCCAGCAGCCATGGTCCTAGCGGGAGTTGTGAGCAGTTCTTC.

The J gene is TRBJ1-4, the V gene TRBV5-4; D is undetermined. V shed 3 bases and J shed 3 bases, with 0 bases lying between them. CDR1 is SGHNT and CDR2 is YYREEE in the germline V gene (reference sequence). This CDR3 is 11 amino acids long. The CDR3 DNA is TGTGCCAGCAGCTCTAATGAAAAACTGTTTTTT. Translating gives CASSSNEKLFF.

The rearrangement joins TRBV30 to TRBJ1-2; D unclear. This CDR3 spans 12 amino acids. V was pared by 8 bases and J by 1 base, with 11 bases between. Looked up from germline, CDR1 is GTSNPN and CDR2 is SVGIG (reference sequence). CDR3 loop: CAAGQDNYGYTF. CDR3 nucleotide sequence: TGTGCCGCGGGCCAAGATAACTATGGCTACACCTTC.

The CDR3, as DNA: TGCAGCGTGCCATTGGGCGCAGTATACAATGAGCAGTTCTTC. Translating it yields CSVPLGAVYNEQFF. The rearrangement links TRBV29-1 to TRBJ2-1; no clear D gene. The CDR3 is made up of 14 amino acids. CDR1 is SQVTM and CDR2 is ANQGSEA in the germline V gene. V dropped 6 bases and J dropped 4 bases, with 16 bases sitting between them.

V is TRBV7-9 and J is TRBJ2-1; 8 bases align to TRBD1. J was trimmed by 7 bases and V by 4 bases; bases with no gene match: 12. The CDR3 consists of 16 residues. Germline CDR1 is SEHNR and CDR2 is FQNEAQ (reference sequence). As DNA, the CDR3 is TGTGCCAGCAGCTCGTATACAGGGGGGTCTAAGAATGAGCAGTTCTTC. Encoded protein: CASSSYTGGSKNEQFF.

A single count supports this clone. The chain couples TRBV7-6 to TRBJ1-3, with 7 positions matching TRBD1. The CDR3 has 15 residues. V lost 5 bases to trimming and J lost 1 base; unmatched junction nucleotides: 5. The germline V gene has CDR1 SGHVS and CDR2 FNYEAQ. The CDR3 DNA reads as TGTGCCAGCAGCCAGTACAGGGGATCTGGAAACACCATATATTTT. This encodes CASSQYRGSGNTIYF. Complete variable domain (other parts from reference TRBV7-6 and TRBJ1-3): GAGVSQSPRYKVTKRGQDVALRCDPISGHVSLYWYRQALGQGPEFLTYFNYEAQQDKSGLPNDRFSAERPEGSISTLTIQRTEQRDSAMYRCASSQYRGSGNTIYFGEGSWLTVV.

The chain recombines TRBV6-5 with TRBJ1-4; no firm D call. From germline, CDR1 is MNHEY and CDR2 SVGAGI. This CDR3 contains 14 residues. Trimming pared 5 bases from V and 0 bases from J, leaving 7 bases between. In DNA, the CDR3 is TGTGCCAGCAGTGTTCACGCAACTAATGAAAAACTGTTTTTT. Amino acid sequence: CASSVHATNEKLFF.

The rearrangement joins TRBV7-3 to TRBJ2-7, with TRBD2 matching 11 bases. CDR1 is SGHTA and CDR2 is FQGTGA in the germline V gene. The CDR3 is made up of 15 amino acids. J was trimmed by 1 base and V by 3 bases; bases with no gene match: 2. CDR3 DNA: TGTGCCAGCAGCTTGCTAGCGGGAGGATCCTACGAGCAGTACTTC. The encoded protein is CASSLLAGGSYEQYF.

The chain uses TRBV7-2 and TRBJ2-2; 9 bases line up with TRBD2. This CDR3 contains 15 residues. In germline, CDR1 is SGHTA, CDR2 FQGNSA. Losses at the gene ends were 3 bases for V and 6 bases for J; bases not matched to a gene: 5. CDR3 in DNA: TGTGCCAGCAGCTTTGGGGGACTAGCCGCCGGGGAGCTGTTTTTT. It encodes CASSFGGLAAGELFF.

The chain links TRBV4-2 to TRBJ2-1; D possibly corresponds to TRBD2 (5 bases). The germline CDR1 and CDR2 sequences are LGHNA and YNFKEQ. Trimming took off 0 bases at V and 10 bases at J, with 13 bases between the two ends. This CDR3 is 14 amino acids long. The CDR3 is CASSQDLTTGEQFF. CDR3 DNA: TGTGCCAGCAGCCAAGATCTCACGACGGGGGAGCAGTTCTTC.